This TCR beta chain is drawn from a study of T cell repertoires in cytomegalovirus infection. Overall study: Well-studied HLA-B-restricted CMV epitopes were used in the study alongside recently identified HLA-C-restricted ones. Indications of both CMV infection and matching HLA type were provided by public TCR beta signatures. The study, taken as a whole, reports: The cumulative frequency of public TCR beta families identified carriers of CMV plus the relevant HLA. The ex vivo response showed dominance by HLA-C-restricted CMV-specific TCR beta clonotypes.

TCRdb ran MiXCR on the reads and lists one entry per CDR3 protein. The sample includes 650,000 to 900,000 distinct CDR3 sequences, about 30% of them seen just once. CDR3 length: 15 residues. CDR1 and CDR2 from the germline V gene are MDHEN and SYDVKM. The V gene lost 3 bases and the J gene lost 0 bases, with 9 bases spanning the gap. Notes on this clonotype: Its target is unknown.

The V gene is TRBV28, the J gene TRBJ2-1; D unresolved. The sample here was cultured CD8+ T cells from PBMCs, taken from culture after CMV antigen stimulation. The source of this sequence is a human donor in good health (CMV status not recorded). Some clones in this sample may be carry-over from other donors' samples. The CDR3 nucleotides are TGTGCCAGCAGTTTGTGGCCGAGCTCCTACAATGAGCAGTTCTTC. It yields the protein CASSLWPSSYNEQFF.